These 27 T cell receptor beta chains were sequenced from one sample in a study of technical replicates of blood from a few donors. TCRdb's table, derived via immunoSEQ multiplex PCR, lists solely in-frame clones and lacks some. The data contain tens of thousands of clones, roughly 94% of them seen just once; the ten biggest clones take up 0.25%. Sequencing input: T cells isolated from PBMCs. These receptors all stem from a human donor in good health.

The chain uses TRBV28 and TRBJ1-2, with 7 positions matching TRBD1. The CDR3 runs 13 residues. Germline CDR1 and CDR2: MDHEN and SYDVKM. Germline trimming cut 4 bases from V and 6 bases from J; bases unmatched to any gene: 5. DNA of the CDR3: TGTGCCAGCAGTTCTGACAGGGTGCATGGCTACACCTTC. It yields the protein CASSSDRVHGYTF.

The chain joins TRBV6-1 to TRBJ2-3; weak D call: TRBD2 (6 bases). Germline V lookup: CDR1 MNHNS, CDR2 SASEGT. The CDR3 loop spans 14 amino acids. V was shortened by 4 bases and J by 4 bases, with 12 bases between the two germline ends. The CDR3 region has the DNA TGTGCCAGCAGTGTGGGACTTAACCCAGATACGCAGTATTTT. Translating it yields CASSVGLNPDTQYF.

The chain recombines TRBV5-4 with TRBJ2-7; weak D call: TRBD1 (6 bases). This CDR3 spans 14 amino acids. CDR1 and CDR2 (germline): SGHNT, YYREEE (reference sequence). With 3 bases removed from V and 2 bases from J, the gap between germline ends came to 12 bases. The CDR3: CASSSRGYTYEQYF. The CDR3 coding sequence is TGTGCCAGCAGCTCCAGGGGTTATACCTACGAGCAGTACTTC. The variable domain in full, completed from reference TRBV5-4 and TRBJ2-7, reads ETGVTQSPTHLIKTRGQQVTLRCSSQSGHNTVSWYQQALGQGPQFIFQYYREEENGRGNFPPRFSGLQFPNYSSELNVNALELDDSALYLCASSSRGYTYEQYFGPGTRLTVT.

This clone was picked up one time. DNA for the CDR3: TGTGCCAGCAGTTTATCAGGGACTAGCGGGGGAAGGGGGGAGACCCAGTACTTC. Its translation: CASSLSGTSGGRGETQYF. The rearrangement uses TRBV27 and TRBJ2-5, with TRBD2 matching over 14 bases. This CDR3 is 18 amino acids long. Germline loops: CDR1 MNHEY, CDR2 SMNVEV (reference sequence). The trim removed 0 bases at V and 5 bases at J, leaving 8 bases unmatched.

The chain is built from TRBV9 and TRBJ2-1; 15 bases line up with TRBD2. CDR1 is SGDLS, CDR2 YYNGEE, per germline. This CDR3 spans 14 amino acids. J gave up 13 bases and V 3 bases, and 5 bases lay outside the gene matches. The CDR3 spells CASSAGLAGGNQFF. The CDR3 nucleotides read TGTGCCAGCAGCGCGGGACTAGCGGGAGGAAATCAGTTCTTC.

The genes are TRBV5-4 and TRBJ2-7; TRBD2 might be the D (5 bases). This CDR3 spans 13 amino acids. CDR1 is SGHNT and CDR2 is YYREEE in the germline V gene (reference sequence). V was shortened by 5 bases and J by 3 bases, with 12 bases between the two germline ends. The CDR3 DNA follows: TGTGCCAGCAGGGCACTAGGGAGCTACGAGCAGTACTTC. It is translated as CASRALGSYEQYF.

The gene calls are TRBV4-2 and TRBJ2-7; 10 bases are a match to TRBD2. The germline CDR1 and CDR2 sequences are LGHNA and YNFKEQ. With V trimmed by 2 bases and J by 6 bases, 4 bases remained unmatched. The CDR3 extends over 14 amino acids. CDR3 residues: CASSQTGTSVEQYF. The CDR3 nucleotides read TGTGCCAGCAGCCAAACAGGGACTAGCGTCGAGCAGTACTTC.

This chain connects TRBV19 to TRBJ2-3, with D unclear. CDR1 is LNHDA, CDR2 SQIVND, per germline (reference sequence). Trimming stripped 4 bases from V and 2 bases from J, with 7 bases between. The CDR3 contains 13 residues. The DNA of the CDR3 is TGTGCCAGTAGTACCGGTGACACAGATACGCAGTATTTT. It encodes CASSTGDTDTQYF.

This clone was seen a handful of times. The chain couples TRBV7-2 to TRBJ1-1, with a possible D match to TRBD1 (6 bases). V gave up 4 bases and J gave up 1 base, with 13 bases separating them. CDR3 length: 15 amino acids. In germline, CDR1 is SGHTA, CDR2 FQGNSA. The CDR3 protein is CASSSSGTTNTEAFF. CDR3 DNA: TGTGCCAGCAGCTCCTCCGGGACAACGAACACTGAAGCTTTCTTT.

CDR3 loop: CASSIARGEGYTF. The CDR3 DNA is TGTGCCAGTAGTATAGCCCGGGGGGAGGGCTACACCTTC. The chain employs TRBV19 and TRBJ1-2; possibly TRBD1 for D (5 bases). The CDR3 loop spans 13 amino acids. V shed 1 base and J shed 8 bases, with 11 bases lying between them. Germline-derived CDR1 and CDR2 are LNHDA and SQIVND (reference sequence).

This chain joins TRBV5-1 and TRBJ2-7, with a possible D match to TRBD2 (6 bases). Trimming took off 1 base at V and 1 base at J, with 12 bases between the two ends. The CDR3 is 15 residues long. Germline lookup yields CDR1 SGHRS and CDR2 YFSETQ. CDR3 nucleotide sequence: TGCGCCAGCAGCTTGCTTGGAGGGATTTCCTACGAGCAGTACTTC. Protein sequence: CASSLLGGISYEQYF. The full variable domain, with the rest looked up from reference TRBV5-1 and TRBJ2-7, is KAGVTQTPRYLIKTRGQQVTLSCSPISGHRSVSWYQQTPGQGLQFLFEYFSETQRNKGNFPGRFSGRQFSNSRSEMNVSTLELGDSALYLCASSLLGGISYEQYFGPGTRLTVT.

The genes are TRBV30 and TRBJ1-3, with 7 bases that match TRBD1. Trimming removed 2 bases from V and 4 bases from J; junction bases left unmatched: 8. The CDR3 contains 15 residues. The germline CDR1 and CDR2 sequences are GTSNPN and SVGIG (reference sequence). In nucleotides, the CDR3 is TGTGCCTGGAGTCGGGGGACAGCGGAAGGAAACACCATATATTTT. Its translation: CAWSRGTAEGNTIYF.

The chain employs TRBV5-4 and TRBJ1-3; D may be TRBD1 (5 bases). CDR1 and CDR2 from the germline V gene are SGHNT and YYREEE (reference sequence). This CDR3 has 15 residues. Trimming pared 0 bases from V and 1 base from J, leaving 8 bases between. Here the CDR3 reads CASSLDGGSGNTIYF. CDR3 in DNA: TGTGCCAGCAGCTTGGACGGGGGGTCTGGAAACACCATATATTTT.

The chain combines TRBV6-1 with TRBJ2-5; D is possibly TRBD2 (6 bases). The germline CDR1 and CDR2 sequences are MNHNS and SASEGT. Between the trimmed V and J ends, which lost 4 bases and 4 bases, there was a span of 19 bases. The CDR3 spans 16 residues. The CDR3 is CASSGIGGPQRETQYF. CDR3 DNA: TGTGCCAGCAGTGGAATCGGGGGACCCCAACGAGAGACCCAGTACTTC.

V usage is TRBV6-1 and J usage is TRBJ2-3; TRBD2 agrees at 8 bases. With 2 bases clipped from V and 5 bases from J, the junction kept 18 bases outside the gene matches. CDR1 and CDR2 from the germline V gene are MNHNS and SASEGT. The CDR3 length is 19 residues. The CDR3 DNA reads TGTGCCAGCAGTGAATTTTTTGGGTTAGGCGGGGGGCGGGGAGATACGCAGTATTTT. Its translation: CASSEFFGLGGGRGDTQYF.

The sample holds one count of this clone. The rearrangement links TRBV27 to TRBJ2-5; D gene ambiguous. The V end lost 8 bases, the J end lost 5 bases, and 12 bases lay between the germline ends. The length of the CDR3 is 12 residues. The germline V gene has CDR1 MNHEY and CDR2 SMNVEV (reference sequence). CDR3 sequence reads: CASYQRSETQYF. CDR3 bases: TGTGCCAGCTATCAGAGGTCGGAGACCCAGTACTTC.

The rearrangement links TRBV5-4 to TRBJ2-1; 9 bases agree with TRBD2. Germline V CDR1 and CDR2: SGHNT, YYREEE (reference sequence). V shed 4 bases and J 0 bases; nucleotides not matched to a gene: 5. The CDR3 sequence is 16 residues long. As DNA, the CDR3 is TGTGCCAGCAGCCCTGGACTAGCGAGCTCCTACAATGAGCAGTTCTTC. Translating it yields CASSPGLASSYNEQFF.

The gene calls are TRBV6-1 and TRBJ2-3, with a weak D call TRBD1 (6 bases). Deletions cut 8 bases from V and 5 bases from J, with 17 bases between. The germline V gene has CDR1 MNHNS and CDR2 SASEGT. The CDR3 has 14 amino acids. The CDR3 sequence: CASEVHRVIDTQYF. DNA for the CDR3: TGTGCCAGCGAGGTGCACAGGGTGATAGATACGCAGTATTTT.

This rearrangement joins TRBV27 to TRBJ2-3; tentatively, D is TRBD2 (6 bases). The CDR3 length is 18 residues. Germline loops: CDR1 MNHEY, CDR2 SMNVEV (reference sequence). V was cut by 2 bases and J by 0 bases, with 18 bases left in between. The DNA for the CDR3 is TGTGCCAGCAGTTTAAGCGCTGTGTCGGCGGGAAGCACAGATACGCAGTATTTT. Translation: CASSLSAVSAGSTDTQYF.

The chain uses TRBV6-1 and TRBJ2-2, with a weak D call TRBD2 (5 bases). From germline, CDR1 is MNHNS and CDR2 SASEGT. The CDR3 has 13 residues. Trimming cost V 7 bases and J 6 bases, with 12 bases left between them. As DNA, the CDR3 is TGTGCCAGCACATCGGGGTTTCCCGGGGAGCTGTTTTTT. It yields the protein CASTSGFPGELFF.

V gene TRBV6-5 combines with J gene TRBJ1-2, with a tentative D call TRBD1 (6 bases). Germline CDR1 is MNHEY and CDR2 is SVGAGI. The ends were cut back, 6 bases at V and 4 bases at J, with 15 bases in the middle. The CDR3 runs 14 residues. DNA of the CDR3: TGTGCCAGCAGGAACGGGGGGGCAGGCTATGGCTACACCTTC. Encoded protein: CASRNGGAGYGYTF.

The J gene is TRBJ2-7, the V gene TRBV28; 8 bases match TRBD1. Per the germline V gene, CDR1 is MDHEN and CDR2 is SYDVKM. The V and J ends lost 10 bases and 0 bases, in that order; junction bases with no gene match: 11. This CDR3 has 15 residues. The CDR3 DNA reads as TGTGCCACGCAGACCCGGGACAGGAGCTCCTACGAGCAGTACTTC. Translated: CATQTRDRSSYEQYF.

The chain is built from TRBV7-2 and TRBJ1-4, with D hard to call. The CDR3 covers 15 residues. The germline CDR1 and CDR2 sequences are SGHTA and FQGNSA. The ends were cut back, 2 bases at V and 0 bases at J, with 7 bases in the middle. CDR3 sequence: CASSLQASTNEKLFF. The CDR3 DNA is TGTGCCAGCAGCTTACAGGCGTCAACTAATGAAAAACTGTTTTTT.

This clone was observed a few times. The V gene is TRBV6-1, the J gene TRBJ1-6; D gene uncertain. There are 15 residues in the CDR3. CDR1 and CDR2 from the germline V gene are MNHNS and SASEGT. The V end was cut by 2 bases, the J end by 16 bases, with 21 bases between. CDR3 amino acids: CASSERPGNNLLLHF. Written as DNA, the CDR3 is TGTGCCAGCAGTGAACGACCCGGGAACAACCTCCTACTCCACTTT.

The rearrangement joins TRBV7-8 to TRBJ2-1; D gene ambiguous. Per the germline V gene, CDR1 is SGHVS and CDR2 is FQNEAQ. The CDR3 runs 16 residues. Trimming removed 6 bases at V and 2 bases at J, with 17 bases between. CDR3 DNA: TGTGCCAGCAGTATATCATCCTGGGCGACCTACAATGAGCAGTTCTTC. This translates into CASSISSWATYNEQFF. The full variable domain, its missing parts supplied by reference TRBV7-8 and TRBJ2-1, is GAGVSQSPRYKVAKRGQDVALRCDPISGHVSLFWYQQALGQGPEFLTYFQNEAQLDKSGLPSDRFFAERPEGSVSTLKIQRTQQEDSAVYLCASSISSWATYNEQFFGPGTRLTVL.

V gene TRBV9 combines with J gene TRBJ2-7, with D possibly matching TRBD1 (6 bases). Looked up from germline, CDR1 is SGDLS and CDR2 is YYNGEE. V lost 3 bases and J lost 4, with 17 bases in between. The CDR3 totals 15 residues. The CDR3 nucleotides are TGTGCCAGCAGCGCCGATCCGGGACAAATTTACGAGCAGTACTTC. Protein sequence: CASSADPGQIYEQYF. Complete variable domain (other parts from reference TRBV9 and TRBJ2-7): DSGVTQTPKHLITATGQRVTLRCSPRSGDLSVYWYQQSLDQGLQFLIQYYNGEERAKGNILERFSAQQFPDLHSELNLSSLELGDSALYFCASSADPGQIYEQYFGPGTRLTVT.

The chain couples TRBV6-5 to TRBJ2-5; 8 bases map to TRBD2. The junction had 10 bases not matched to a gene; V was cut back by 9 bases and J by 4 bases. The CDR3 is 14 residues long. Per the germline V gene, CDR1 is MNHEY and CDR2 is SVGAGI. CDR3 nucleotide sequence: TGTGCCAGTTCTCCTTCGGCGGGAGGAGAGACCCAGTACTTC. This translates into CASSPSAGGETQYF.